The rows below give T cell receptor beta chains drawn from one sample of a study of T-cell reconstitution after alpha-beta-depleted transplantation in children. TCRdb ran MiXCR on the PCR reads and lists one entry per CDR3 protein. The repertoire consists of roughly 500,000 distinct CDR3 sequences, with around 18% occurring once and the leading ten covering 3% to 4%. This specimen was PBMCs from the stem cell graft donor, taken from the stem cell graft. The source is a human donor who donated a stem cell graft to a child with acute lymphoblastic leukemia. CDR3s include the opening cysteine and the closing phenylalanine or tryptophan. A D gene is named only where the DNA matches it firmly. Rows may omit the clone size; those that give it use once, few, many or a size class.

d_call | j_call | clone_size | v_call | cdr3_length | cdr3_aa | cdr3_nt
TRBD1 | TRBJ1-2 | few | TRBV7-9 | 13 | CASSFTGAYGYTF | TGTGCCAGCAGCTTCACAGGGGCCTATGGCTACACCTTC
NA | TRBJ1-2 | NA | TRBV20-1 | 11 | CSAWGALGYTF | TGCAGTGCATGGGGGGCGCTTGGCTACACCTTC
NA | TRBJ1-1 | few | TRBV20-1 | 11 | CSAPTGGEAFF | TGCAGTGCTCCGACAGGAGGTGAAGCTTTCTTT
NA | TRBJ1-1 | NA | TRBV5-1 | 15 | CASRPGAWENTEAFF | TGCGCCAGCAGGCCAGGGGCCTGGGAGAACACTGAAGCTTTCTTT
NA | TRBJ1-2 | few | TRBV7-2 | 15 | CASSLAVSENYGYTF | TGTGCCAGCAGCTTAGCCGTATCGGAGAACTATGGCTACACCTTC
NA | TRBJ2-1 | few | TRBV5-1 | 15 | CASSLESSSYNEQFF | TGCGCCAGCAGCTTGGAAAGCTCAAGTTACAATGAGCAGTTCTTC
TRBD2 | TRBJ2-7 | many | TRBV18 | 15 | CASSPRTSGSHEQYF | TGTGCCAGCAGCCCTAGGACTAGCGGGAGCCACGAGCAGTACTTC
NA | TRBJ1-4 | NA | TRBV6-5 | 15 | CASSSGSATNEKLFF | TGTGCCAGCAGTTCCGGATCGGCAACTAATGAAAAACTGTTTTTT
NA | TRBJ2-7 | few | TRBV5-1 | 15 | CASSFPRDRPYEQYF | TGCGCCAGCAGCTTCCCGCGGGACAGACCCTACGAGCAGTACTTC
NA | TRBJ2-1 | few | TRBV7-3 | 16 | CASSLRVTGAYNEQFF | TGTGCCAGCAGCTTAAGGGTTACCGGGGCCTACAATGAGCAGTTCTTC
TRBD2 | TRBJ2-2 | few | TRBV18 | 15 | CASSPQRDGPAELFF | TGTGCCAGCTCACCCCAGCGGGATGGCCCCGCGGAGCTGTTTTTT